The present T cell receptor beta chain was sequenced within a study of spatial heterogeneity in lung cancer. Study overall: There were around 72 donors, all of them untreated patients with early-stage non-small cell lung cancer. Sequencing was performed on follow-up PBMC samples when available, collected at a median of roughly two years after resection. Raw reads contained each unique TCR and UMI combination more than ten times on average.

Stated time point: blood at routine non-recurrence follow-up after resection. No cell sorting; template was whole RNA from tumor, lung tissue or PBMC. TCR cDNA molecules each carried a unique molecular identifier. TCRdb processed the 5' RACE reads anew with MiXCR; each CDR3 protein has one entry. There are around 110,000 distinct CDR3 sequences in the sample; 10% to 15% occur only once, and 16% lies in the top ten. Concerning this clonotype itself: One junction end does not reproduce the germline sequence, and a read error may be involved.

From germline, CDR1 is MNHEY and CDR2 SVGAGI. The CDR3 extends over 15 amino acids. The chain links TRBV6-5 to TRBJ1-4; D is perhaps TRBD1 (5 bases). Here the sequenced sample was PBMCs, taken at follow-up. This receptor was taken from a male donor with early-stage non-small cell lung cancer. The CDR3 DNA reads TGTGCCAGCAGTTACTCGCGGGGCGCTAACGAAAAACTGTTTTTT. Its translation is CASSYSRGANEKLFF.